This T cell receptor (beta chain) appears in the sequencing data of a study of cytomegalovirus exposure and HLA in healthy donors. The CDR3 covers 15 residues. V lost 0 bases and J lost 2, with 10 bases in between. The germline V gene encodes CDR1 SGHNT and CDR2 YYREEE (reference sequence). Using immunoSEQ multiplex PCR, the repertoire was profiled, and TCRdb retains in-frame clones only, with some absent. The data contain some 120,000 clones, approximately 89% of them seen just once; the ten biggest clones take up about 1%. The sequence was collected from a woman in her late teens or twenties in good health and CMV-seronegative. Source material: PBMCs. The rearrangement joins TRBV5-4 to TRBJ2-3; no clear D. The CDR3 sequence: CASSLDYASTDTQYF. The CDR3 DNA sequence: TGTGCCAGCAGCTTGGACTATGCGTCCACAGATACGCAGTATTTT.